This entry lists 8 T cell receptor beta chains sequenced from one sample in a study of T cell responses to AZD1222 COVID-19 vaccine. Sequencing used immunoSEQ multiplex PCR; TCRdb keeps in-frame clones, though not all of them. The data contain 200,000 or so clones, 80% to 95% of them singletons. This specimen was peripheral blood, taken on day 0 of AZD1222 vaccination. The receptor set was obtained from an adult in good health.

The V gene is TRBV4-2, the J gene TRBJ2-3; 12 nucleotides match TRBD2. The trim removed 0 bases at V and 4 bases at J, leaving 2 bases unmatched. Per germline, CDR1 LGHNA and CDR2 YNFKEQ. The CDR3 is 16 residues long. Here the CDR3 reads CASSQDSSGGADTQYF. The CDR3 DNA follows: TGTGCCAGCAGCCAAGATTCTAGCGGGGGGGCAGATACGCAGTATTTT.

J is TRBJ1-6 and V is TRBV6-5; 7 bases align to TRBD1. Germline CDR1 reads MNHEY; CDR2 reads SVGAGI. This CDR3 has 15 amino acids. J was trimmed by 6 bases and V by 6 bases; bases with no gene match: 8. CDR3 in amino acids: CASSLTGVSNSPLHF. The CDR3 DNA is TGTGCCAGCAGCCTCACAGGGGTTTCTAATTCACCCCTCCACTTT.

The genes are TRBV11-2 and TRBJ2-7, with D possibly matching TRBD1 (5 bases). The CDR3 runs to 13 residues. V lost 4 bases and J lost 3, with 10 bases in between. The germline CDR1 and CDR2 sequences are SGHAT and FQNNGV. CDR3 nucleotides: TGTGCCAGCAGCTACGACAGACTCTACGAGCAGTACGTC. Its translation is CASSYDRLYEQYV.

The chain recombines TRBV24-1 with TRBJ1-3; D gene ambiguous. Germline V lookup: CDR1 KGHDR, CDR2 SFDVKD. The CDR3 runs 13 residues. V lost 5 bases, J lost 3 bases, and 7 bases lay in between. CDR3 residues: CATSGGFGNTIYF. CDR3 nucleotides: TGTGCCACCAGTGGAGGGTTTGGAAACACCATATATTTT.

The J gene is TRBJ1-1, the V gene TRBV6-6, with 8 bases that match TRBD1. Germline-derived CDR1 and CDR2 are MNHNY and SVGAGI (reference sequence). The CDR3 sequence is 14 residues long. Germline trimming cut 4 bases from V and 7 bases from J; bases unmatched to any gene: 8. DNA of the CDR3: TGTGCCAGCAGTTTAAAATACAGGGGGGGTGAAGCTTTCTTT. Its translation: CASSLKYRGGEAFF.

The rearrangement links TRBV4-2 to TRBJ1-6, with D perhaps matching TRBD1 (5 bases). This CDR3 contains 15 residues. From germline, CDR1 is LGHNA and CDR2 YNFKEQ. V shed 0 bases and J shed 6 bases, with 9 bases lying between them. CDR3 nucleotides: TGTGCCAGCAGCCAAGATTGGGGCGGTAATTCACCCCTCCACTTT. This sequence encodes CASSQDWGGNSPLHF.

The chain employs TRBV11-3 and TRBJ1-1; D may be TRBD1 (6 bases). V was cut by 5 bases and J by 4 bases, with 14 bases left in between. The germline gives CDR1 SGHNT, CDR2 YENEEA. The CDR3 extends over 14 amino acids. CDR3 loop: CASSPGGLGTEAFF. For the CDR3, the DNA is TGTGCCAGCAGCCCGGGGGGCCTGGGCACTGAAGCTTTCTTT. Based on the CDR3 plus reference TRBV11-3 and TRBJ1-1, the full variable domain is EAGVVQSPRYKIIEKKQPVAFWCNPISGHNTLYWYLQNLGQGPELLIRYENEEAVDDSQLPKDRFSAERLKGVDSTLKIQPAELGDSAVYLCASSPGGLGTEAFFGQGTRLTVV.

The count of this clone is one. The gene calls are TRBV28 and TRBJ2-5; 13 positions match TRBD2. CDR1 MDHEN and CDR2 SYDVKM come from the germline V gene. V shed 5 bases and J 1 base; nucleotides not matched to a gene: 4. This CDR3 comprises 16 residues. CDR3 DNA: TGTGCCAGCAGTCTGAGGACTAGCGGGAGCCAAGAGACCCAGTACTTC. Amino acids: CASSLRTSGSQETQYF.